This note documents a single T cell receptor (beta chain) sequence. The record originates from a study of T cells expressing NK-cell markers. One entry per CDR3 protein, without DNA, is what TCRdb gives after re-calling the 5' RACE reads. This sample contains approximately 420,000 distinct CDR3 sequences. The CDR3 runs to 13 residues. Germline CDR1 and CDR2: MNHEY and SVGAGI. The clonotype comes from a woman aged 50 to 60 in good health. Specimen: blood T cells: a sorted CD56 or NKG2C T cell subset, CD4+ or CD8+ T cells, or bulk PBMC T cells (not recorded which). The chain combines TRBV6-5 with TRBJ2-5. CDR3: CASSRQTWETQYF.